This T cell receptor (beta chain) is from a study of PD-1 blockade in mismatch repair-deficient tumors. Mismatch repair deficiency was confirmed in all patients, by PCR or immunohistochemistry. This clone was seen a few times. Repertoires were generated with immunoSEQ multiplex PCR, while TCRdb's copy carries only in-frame clones and drops some. The sample consists of about 68,000 clones, around 73% of them appearing once. The source was peripheral blood, collected 2 weeks after starting pembrolizumab. The receptor comes from an adult with mismatch repair-deficient cancer.

Here the CDR3 reads CASTSGGVGYEQYF. The DNA for the CDR3 is TGTGCCAGCACGAGTGGGGGAGTAGGGTACGAGCAGTACTTC. This chain connects TRBV6-1 to TRBJ2-7, with D perhaps matching TRBD1 or TRBD2 (5 bases each). Germline V gives CDR1 MNHNS, CDR2 SASEGT. The CDR3 loop spans 14 amino acids. The ends were cut back, 7 bases at V and 4 bases at J, with 17 bases in the middle.